This T cell receptor (beta chain) was sequenced during a study of blood T cell repertoires in COVID-19. The overall study: The cDNA or gDNA used as material had been derived from T cells, B-cell-depleted T cells, or PBMCs.

In the authors' methods: Estimation of nucleated cell counts was performed using reference gene primer amplification. Using immunoSEQ multiplex PCR, the repertoire was profiled, and TCRdb retains in-frame clones only, with some absent. The V and J calls and clone size come from that table; D and trimming were worked out from the DNA. The repertoire includes 35,000 to 45,000 clones, around 83% of them detected once, and 13% sits in the top ten. The J segment lost 1 base and the V segment lost 4 bases, leaving 4 bases of the junction unmatched. The CDR3 runs to 15 residues. CDR1 is SGHNT and CDR2 is YYREEE in the germline V gene (reference sequence).

V usage is TRBV5-4 and J usage is TRBJ1-1; 10 positions match TRBD1. The sample was peripheral blood. The receptor was isolated from a woman aged 65 to 85 in a cohort sampled during active COVID-19. CDR3 sequence (DNA): TGTGCCAGCAGCCCCCGGACAGGGGGGAACACTGAAGCTTTCTTT. It yields the protein CASSPRTGGNTEAFF.